The present entry profiles one T cell receptor beta chain with its context. Its target is unknown. The data belong to a study of T-cell memory formation after mild COVID-19. The overall study: In these data, TCR clusters were largely donor specific.

TCRdb passed the 5' RACE reads through MiXCR, listing each CDR3 protein once. This table holds roughly 260,000 distinct CDR3 sequences, roughly 17% found once. Study results and caveats: Still unconfirmed is whether the second-wave clones peaking on day 37 recognized SARS-CoV-2. Several responding clones turned up in pre-infection memory, indicating that cross-reactive memory may have taken part.

Trimming took off 6 bases at V and 4 bases at J, with 18 bases between the two ends. The CDR3 loop spans 15 amino acids. CDR1 and CDR2 from the germline V gene are MNHEY and SVGEGT. The sequence was obtained from a man younger than 35 who had mild COVID-19 (a few samples of this study predate the infection). Cell type and time point are not known. Sequenced: PBMCs or a T cell subset sorted from them (not recorded which). This chain joins TRBV6-2 or TRBV6-3 and TRBJ1-2, with D hard to call. CDR3 sequence: CASSPTLSTSYGYTF. CDR3 DNA sequence: TGTGCCAGCAGCCCTACTCTATCCACCAGCTATGGCTACACCTTC.